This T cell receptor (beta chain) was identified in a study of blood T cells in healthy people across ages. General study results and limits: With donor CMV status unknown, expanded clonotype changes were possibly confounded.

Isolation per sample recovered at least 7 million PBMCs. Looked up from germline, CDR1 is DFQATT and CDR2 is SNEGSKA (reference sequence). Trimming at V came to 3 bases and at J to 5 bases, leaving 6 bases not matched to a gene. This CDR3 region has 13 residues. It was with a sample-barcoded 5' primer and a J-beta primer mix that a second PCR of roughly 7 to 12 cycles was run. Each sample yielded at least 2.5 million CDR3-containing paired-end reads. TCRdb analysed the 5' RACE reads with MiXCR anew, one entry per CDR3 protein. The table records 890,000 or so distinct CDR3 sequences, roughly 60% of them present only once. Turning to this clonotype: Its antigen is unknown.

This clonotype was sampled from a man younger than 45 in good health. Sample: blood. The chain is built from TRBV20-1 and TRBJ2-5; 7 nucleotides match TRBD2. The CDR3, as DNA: TGCAGTGCTAGTAGTACTAGCGCCGAGACCCAGTACTTC. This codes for CSASSTSAETQYF.